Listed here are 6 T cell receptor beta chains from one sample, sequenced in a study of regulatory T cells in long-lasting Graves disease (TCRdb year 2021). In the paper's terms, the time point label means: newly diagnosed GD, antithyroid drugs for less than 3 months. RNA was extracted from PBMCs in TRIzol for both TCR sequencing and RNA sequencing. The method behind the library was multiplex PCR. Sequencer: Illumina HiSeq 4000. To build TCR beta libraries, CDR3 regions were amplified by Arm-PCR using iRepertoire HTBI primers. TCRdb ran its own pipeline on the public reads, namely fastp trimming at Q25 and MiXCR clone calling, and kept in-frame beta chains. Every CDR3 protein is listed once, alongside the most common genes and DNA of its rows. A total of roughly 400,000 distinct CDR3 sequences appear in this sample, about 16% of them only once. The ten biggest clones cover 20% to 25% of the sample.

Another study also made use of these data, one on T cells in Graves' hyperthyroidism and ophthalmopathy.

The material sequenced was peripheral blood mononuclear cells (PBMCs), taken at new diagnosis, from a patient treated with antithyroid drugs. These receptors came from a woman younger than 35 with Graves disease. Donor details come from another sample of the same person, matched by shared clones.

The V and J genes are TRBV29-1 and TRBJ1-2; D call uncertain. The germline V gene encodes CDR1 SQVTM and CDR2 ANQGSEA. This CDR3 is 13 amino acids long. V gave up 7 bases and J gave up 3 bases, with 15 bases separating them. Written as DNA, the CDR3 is TGCAGCGGCCTGACTGCTTCGGACTATGGCTACACCTTC. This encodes CSGLTASDYGYTF. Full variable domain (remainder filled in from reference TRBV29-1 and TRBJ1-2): SAVISQKPSRDICQRGTSLTIQCQVDSQVTMMFWYRQQPGQSLTLIATANQGSEATYESGFVIDKFPISRPNLTFSTLTVSNMSPEDSSIYLCSGLTASDYGYTFGSGTRLTVV.

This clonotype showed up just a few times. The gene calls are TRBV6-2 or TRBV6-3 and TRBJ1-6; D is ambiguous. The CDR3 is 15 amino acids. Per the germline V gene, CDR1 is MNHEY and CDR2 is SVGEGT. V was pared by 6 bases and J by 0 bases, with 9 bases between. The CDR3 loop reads CASSSKSSYNSPLHF. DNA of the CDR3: TGTGCCAGCAGCTCGAAGAGCTCCTATAATTCACCCCTCCACTTT.

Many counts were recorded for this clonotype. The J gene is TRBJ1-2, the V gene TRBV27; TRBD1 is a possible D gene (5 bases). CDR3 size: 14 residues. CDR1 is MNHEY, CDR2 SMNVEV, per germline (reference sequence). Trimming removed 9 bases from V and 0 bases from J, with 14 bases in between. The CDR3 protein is CASSPRATNYGYTF. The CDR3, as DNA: TGTGCCAGTTCCCCCAGGGCAACTAACTATGGCTACACCTTC.

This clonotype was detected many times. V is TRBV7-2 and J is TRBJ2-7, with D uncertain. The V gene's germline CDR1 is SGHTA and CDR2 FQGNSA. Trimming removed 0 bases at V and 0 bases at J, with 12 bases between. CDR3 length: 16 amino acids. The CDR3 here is CASSLAVDLSSYEQYF. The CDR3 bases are TGTGCCAGCAGCTTAGCGGTGGACCTTAGCTCCTACGAGCAGTACTTC.

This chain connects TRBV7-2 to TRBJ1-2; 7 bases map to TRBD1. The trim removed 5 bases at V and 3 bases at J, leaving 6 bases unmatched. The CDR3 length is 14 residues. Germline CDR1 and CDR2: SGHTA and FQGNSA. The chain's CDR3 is CASSPGTEYYGYTF. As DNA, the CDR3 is TGTGCCAGCAGCCCAGGGACAGAATACTATGGCTACACCTTC.

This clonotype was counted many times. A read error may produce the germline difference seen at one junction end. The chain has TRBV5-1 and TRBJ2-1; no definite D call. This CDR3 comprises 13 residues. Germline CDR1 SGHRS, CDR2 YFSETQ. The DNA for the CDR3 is TGTGCCAGCAGCTTGTCTGGGTCGAATGAGCAGTTCTTC. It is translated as CASSLSGSNEQFF. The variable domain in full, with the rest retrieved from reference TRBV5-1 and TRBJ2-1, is KAGVTQTPRYLIKTRGQQVTLSCSPISGHRSVSWYQQTPGQGLQFLFEYFSETQRNKGNFPGRFSGRQFSNSRSEMNVSTLELGDSALYLCASSLSGSNEQFFGPGTRLTVL.